A single sample gave rise to the 21 T cell receptor beta chains below, sequenced in a study of T cells expressing NK-cell markers. Reanalyzing the 5' RACE reads, TCRdb keeps one entry per CDR3 protein, without DNA. This specimen shows some 300,000 distinct CDR3 sequences; the ten leading clones hold 0.39%. Sequenced: blood T cells: a sorted CD56 or NKG2C T cell subset, CD4+ or CD8+ T cells, or bulk PBMC T cells (not recorded which). Source of these receptors: a man aged 18 to 29 in good health.

The chain employs TRBV12-3 or TRBV12-4 and TRBJ1-5; TCRdb outputs TRBD1, but without DNA this stays unchecked. This CDR3 has 14 residues. The chain's CDR3 is CASRGTDPSQPQHF.

This sequence joins TRBV29-1 and TRBJ2-1; TCRdb names TRBD2, which stays unverified in the absence of DNA. The length of the CDR3 is 16 residues. Germline V gene data show CDR1 as SQVTM and CDR2 as ANQGSEA. The CDR3 sequence is CSVGLAGGPPYNEQFF.

V and J are TRBV7-9 and TRBJ2-5. This CDR3 spans 14 amino acids. Germline loops: CDR1 SEHNR, CDR2 FQNEAQ (reference sequence). The CDR3: CASSLSTTQETQYF.

The chain links TRBV5-5 to TRBJ1-1. Germline CDR1 is SGHKS and CDR2 is YYEKEE (reference sequence). This CDR3 region has 15 residues. CDR3 amino acids: CASSLWGTRNTEAFF.

The chain combines TRBV12-3 or TRBV12-4 with TRBJ1-5; the TRBD1 assignment by TCRdb is unverifiable without DNA. This CDR3 is built from 17 residues. The CDR3 is CASSLKGQGRPQGPQHF.

This chain joins TRBV4-1 and TRBJ2-1; TCRdb designates TRBD2, a call that cannot be tested without DNA. Germline V CDR1 and CDR2: MGHRA, YSYEKL. CDR3 length equals 17 residues. The CDR3 spells CASSQGSGRSSYNEQFF.

The chain links TRBV20-1 to TRBJ2-5; TCRdb's assignment of TRBD1 cannot be checked, as there is no DNA. The germline V gene has CDR1 DFQATT and CDR2 SNEGSKA (reference sequence). The length of the CDR3 is 14 residues. The CDR3 is CSAGGLGAQETQYF.

The rearrangement joins TRBV7-9 to TRBJ1-1; TCRdb's D gene call, TRBD1, goes unchecked for lack of DNA. Germline V CDR1 and CDR2: SEHNR, FQNEAQ (reference sequence). The CDR3 is 12 amino acids. CDR3 in amino acids: CASSHSTERAFF.

This sequence joins TRBV19 and TRBJ1-5. Germline CDR1 reads LNHDA; CDR2 reads SQIVND (reference sequence). This CDR3 has 13 amino acids. The CDR3 sequence: CASSLTANQPQHF.

The J gene is TRBJ2-1, the V gene TRBV12-3 or TRBV12-4. The CDR3 is made up of 11 amino acids. CDR3 sequence: CATRRSNEQFF.

The J gene is TRBJ1-1, the V gene TRBV12-3 or TRBV12-4; TCRdb outputs TRBD1, but without DNA this stays unchecked. This CDR3 has 15 residues. CDR3 sequence reads: CASSLRDRSHTEAFF.

The rearrangement joins TRBV10-3 to TRBJ2-7; there is no DNA to check the TCRdb D call of TRBD1. Germline loops: CDR1 ENHRY, CDR2 SYGVKD. The CDR3 is 16 amino acids. This CDR3 is CAISDQDRTGDYEQYF.

V usage is TRBV28 and J usage is TRBJ2-5; as DNA is missing, the TRBD2 call by TCRdb cannot be tested. CDR3 length: 15 residues. The germline V gene has CDR1 MDHEN and CDR2 SYDVKM. The CDR3 reads CASSPSGRALETQYF. The full variable domain, with the rest looked up from reference TRBV28 and TRBJ2-5, is DVKVTQSSRYLVKRTGEKVFLECVQDMDHENMFWYRQDPGLGLRLIYFSYDVKMKEKGDIPEGYSVSREKKERFSLILESASTNQTSMYLCASSPSGRALETQYFGPGTRLLVL.

The chain couples TRBV5-5 to TRBJ1-5. Germline V gene data show CDR1 as SGHKS and CDR2 as YYEKEE (reference sequence). CDR3 length equals 14 residues. This CDR3 reads CASSLEGLGQPQHF.

The chain carries TRBV12-3 or TRBV12-4 and TRBJ1-4; the TCRdb call, TRBD1, lacks DNA for checking. The CDR3 sequence is 12 residues long. The CDR3 protein is CATGTGTSKLFF.

The rearrangement joins TRBV28 to TRBJ2-3; TCRdb indicates TRBD1, and absent DNA this call remains unverified. The CDR3 runs to 16 residues. The V gene's germline CDR1 is MDHEN and CDR2 SYDVKM. The CDR3 reads CASSLVQGLSTDTQYF.

The chain couples TRBV4-2 to TRBJ2-2. Per the germline V gene, CDR1 is LGHNA and CDR2 is YNFKEQ. This CDR3 is built from 14 residues. The CDR3 reads CASSRPNRAGELFF.

The chain links TRBV6-1 to TRBJ2-1; TCRdb selects TRBD2, and the lack of DNA leaves this call unchecked. From germline, CDR1 is MNHNS and CDR2 SASEGT. The CDR3 has 17 residues. The chain's CDR3 is CASSERLGSPTYNEQFF.

This chain joins TRBV7-2 and TRBJ2-5; TCRdb lists TRBD1, though no DNA is available to test this call. Germline CDR1 and CDR2: SGHTA and FQGNSA. The CDR3 is 13 amino acids. CDR3 in amino acids: CASRYPTGETQYF. The variable domain in full, with the rest retrieved from reference TRBV7-2 and TRBJ2-5, is GAGVSQSPSNKVTEKGKDVELRCDPISGHTALYWYRQSLGQGLEFLIYFQGNSAPDKSGLPSDRFSAERTGGSVSTLTIQRTQQEDSAVYLCASRYPTGETQYFGPGTRLLVL.

This chain joins TRBV10-1 and TRBJ2-5. Germline values: CDR1 WNHNN, CDR2 SYGVQD (reference sequence). CDR3 length: 14 amino acids. The CDR3 here is CASSETVGEETQYF.

The rearrangement joins TRBV5-5 to TRBJ2-5; TCRdb names TRBD2, which stays unverified in the absence of DNA. CDR1 and CDR2 (germline): SGHKS, YYEKEE (reference sequence). The CDR3 runs to 13 residues. This CDR3 reads CASSFPHQETQYF.